Following are 25 T cell receptor beta chains from one sample sequenced in a study of vaccination and CD4 T cells after COVID-19. Cultured CD4+ T cell DNA was sequenced using the Oncomine TCR Beta short-read assay. TCRdb itself ran the PCR reads through MiXCR, one entry per CDR3 protein. The repertoire holds 11,000 or so distinct CDR3 sequences, around 50% seen once, with around 13% in the top ten. These receptors have no identified antigens. Treatment here: approximately 9-day PBMC culture with coronavirus spike peptide pools or control peptides (ViraFEST assay). The source material was CD4+ T cells from blood, cultured in vitro. Receptor source: a human donor who had recovered from COVID-19.

This clonotype was counted between two and nine times. This chain uses TRBV30 with TRBJ1-1, with D possibly TRBD1 on 5 matching bases. The CDR3 consists of 13 residues. V lost 5 bases and J 4 bases, leaving 14 bases between the germline ends. Germline V CDR1 and CDR2: GTSNPN, SVGIG (reference sequence). The CDR3 nucleotides read TGTGCCTGGCAAGGGGTGGTAGGCACTGAAGCTTTCTTT. It yields the protein CAWQGVVGTEAFF.

This clonotype came up a few times. The chain recombines TRBV25-1 with TRBJ2-5, with D possibly being TRBD1 (5 bases). There are 15 residues in the CDR3. Per germline, CDR1 MGHDK and CDR2 SYGVNS. Trimming left V 1 base short and J 1 base short, with 10 bases between. CDR3 sequence (DNA): TGTGCCAGCAGTGAATTGGGGCAGACCCAAGAGACCCAGTACTTC. Translation gives CASSELGQTQETQYF. Full variable domain (rest looked up from reference TRBV25-1 and TRBJ2-5): EADIYQTPRYLVIGTGKKITLECSQTMGHDKMYWYQQDPGMELHLIHYSYGVNSTEKGDLSSESTVSRIRTEHFPLTLESARPSHTSQYLCASSELGQTQETQYFGPGTRLLVL.

The CDR3 loop reads CASSIGGSIYEQYF. The CDR3 DNA follows: TGTGCCAGTAGTATAGGCGGGAGTATCTACGAGCAGTACTTC. The chain couples TRBV19 to TRBJ2-7; TRBD2 matches at 7 bases. Trimming cost V 1 base and J 3 bases; bases outside gene matches: 3. Germline CDR1 LNHDA, CDR2 SQIVND (reference sequence). The length of the CDR3 is 14 residues.

The V gene is TRBV7-9, the J gene TRBJ1-1; D not certain. The germline V and J ends were trimmed by 2 bases and 4 bases, with 8 bases remaining between them. CDR1 and CDR2 from the germline V gene are SEHNR and FQNEAQ (reference sequence). The CDR3 runs to 13 residues. The CDR3 loop reads CASSLTMSTEAFF. The CDR3 DNA reads TGTGCCAGCAGCTTAACGATGAGCACTGAAGCTTTCTTT.

The V call is TRBV24-1, the J call TRBJ2-2; D remains ambiguous. This CDR3 has 16 amino acids. The V end was cut by 0 bases, the J end by 4 bases, with 11 bases between. Germline V gene data show CDR1 as KGHDR and CDR2 as SFDVKD. For the CDR3, the DNA is TGTGCCACCAGTGATTTGCAGGCGGCGGTCACCGGGGAGCTGTTTTTT. It encodes CATSDLQAAVTGELFF.

The CDR3 nucleotides read TGTGCCTGGAGTGCTTTGGACCGAATCCAAGAGACCCAGTACTTC. Protein: CAWSALDRIQETQYF. The rearrangement joins TRBV30 to TRBJ2-5; D gene uncertain. The CDR3 loop spans 15 amino acids. CDR1 and CDR2 (germline): GTSNPN, SVGIG (reference sequence). Between the trimmed V and J ends, which lost 1 base and 1 base, there was a span of 13 bases.

CDR3 in DNA: TGTGCCAGCAGCTTGGGGGGTAGCGGGAGTACCGGGGAGCTGTTTTTT. It is translated as CASSLGGSGSTGELFF. The chain is built from TRBV5-4 and TRBJ2-2; 9 bases map to TRBD2. This CDR3 spans 16 amino acids. Trimming removed 0 bases from V and 5 bases from J; junction bases left unmatched: 5. Germline-derived CDR1 and CDR2 are SGHNT and YYREEE (reference sequence).

The chain employs TRBV19 and TRBJ2-1, with a tentative D call TRBD1 (6 bases). Looked up from germline, CDR1 is LNHDA and CDR2 is SQIVND (reference sequence). V gave up 3 bases and J gave up 5 bases, with 8 bases separating them. The CDR3 has 13 amino acids. The CDR3 spells CASSIYRDNEQFF. The DNA for the CDR3 is TGTGCCAGTAGTATTTACAGGGACAATGAGCAGTTCTTC.

The chain couples TRBV2 to TRBJ1-5; 9 bases match TRBD1. This CDR3 is built from 14 residues. CDR1 SNHLY and CDR2 FYNNEI come from the germline V gene. V dropped 8 bases and J dropped 4; count of bases not matched to a gene: 6. CDR3 DNA: TGTGCCAGCGGAATAGGACAGGGGAATCAGCCCCAGCATTTT. Amino acid sequence: CASGIGQGNQPQHF. Complete variable domain (other parts from reference TRBV2 and TRBJ1-5): EPEVTQTPSHQVTQMGQEVILRCVPISNHLYFYWYRQILGQKVEFLVSFYNNEISEKSEIFDDQFSVERPDGSNFTLKIRSTKLEDSAMYFCASGIGQGNQPQHFGDGTRLSIL.

The V gene is TRBV11-2, the J gene TRBJ2-1; 7 bases fit TRBD1. V lost 1 base to trimming and J lost 4 bases; unmatched junction nucleotides: 1. This CDR3 region has 14 residues. The germline V gene has CDR1 SGHAT and CDR2 FQNNGV. The CDR3 loop is CASSLAGGYNEQFF. Here the CDR3 DNA reads TGTGCCAGCAGCTTAGCAGGGGGTTACAATGAGCAGTTCTTC.

This chain connects TRBV28 to TRBJ2-2; D may be TRBD1 (5 bases). Germline lookup yields CDR1 MDHEN and CDR2 SYDVKM. The CDR3 has 17 residues. V shed 3 bases and J shed 2 bases, with 16 bases lying between them. Here the CDR3 reads CASSFPLIRANTGELFF. The CDR3 region has the DNA TGTGCCAGCAGTTTCCCCCTGATCAGGGCCAACACCGGGGAGCTGTTTTTT.

The J gene is TRBJ2-5, the V gene TRBV12-3 or TRBV12-4; no clear D gene. The CDR3 runs 12 residues. Trimming left V 1 base short and J 5 bases short, with 5 bases between. The CDR3 protein is CASSLGFETQYF. DNA of the CDR3: TGTGCCAGCAGTTTAGGATTTGAGACCCAGTACTTC.

This rearrangement joins TRBV7-9 to TRBJ1-1, with TRBD1 matching over 7 bases. The CDR3 sequence is 15 residues long. J gave up 0 bases and V 5 bases, and 6 bases lay outside the gene matches. Germline CDR1 SEHNR, CDR2 FQNEAQ (reference sequence). The CDR3 DNA reads TGTGCCAGCAGCGACCGGACAGGATTGAACACTGAAGCTTTCTTT. Its translation is CASSDRTGLNTEAFF.

V usage is TRBV20-1 and J usage is TRBJ1-5; D perhaps matches TRBD1 (5 bases). V was pared by 0 bases and J by 5 bases, with 17 bases between. In germline, CDR1 is DFQATT, CDR2 SNEGSKA (reference sequence). This CDR3 spans 16 amino acids. The CDR3 nucleotides are TGCAGTGCTAGAGAATCGGTGCGGGGGTTCGATCAGCCCCAGCATTTT. Translating it yields CSARESVRGFDQPQHF.

V is TRBV9 and J is TRBJ2-3; TRBD1 aligns across 9 bases. CDR3 length: 15 residues. The junction had 5 bases not matched to a gene; V was cut back by 4 bases and J by 2 bases. Looked up from germline, CDR1 is SGDLS and CDR2 is YYNGEE. CDR3 nucleotide sequence: TGTGCCAGCAGCACCCGACAGGGGGTCACAGATACGCAGTATTTT. It codes for CASSTRQGVTDTQYF.

The chain joins TRBV15 to TRBJ1-1, with D unresolved. This CDR3 is 17 amino acids long. Trimming stripped 3 bases from V and 0 bases from J, with 17 bases between. Looked up from germline, CDR1 is LNHNV and CDR2 is YYDKDF (reference sequence). The CDR3 loop is CATSRALGIGLNTEAFF. The CDR3, as DNA: TGTGCCACCAGCAGGGCCCTTGGGATTGGACTGAACACTGAAGCTTTCTTT.

By share, this clonotype counts as medium-sized (0.01 to 0.1%). The J gene is TRBJ2-2, the V gene TRBV7-9; D unresolved. The germline CDR1 and CDR2 sequences are SEHNR and FQNEAQ (reference sequence). CDR3 length equals 14 residues. V gave up 11 bases and J gave up 4 bases, with 17 bases separating them. The CDR3 sequence is CAPLWSSSTGELFF. The CDR3 coding sequence is TGTGCCCCTTTATGGAGCTCGAGCACCGGGGAGCTGTTTTTT.

This chain uses TRBV2 with TRBJ1-5; perhaps TRBD1 as D (5 bases). V was clipped by 8 bases and J by 7 bases, with 18 bases between them. The length of the CDR3 is 14 residues. Germline V CDR1 and CDR2: SNHLY, FYNNEI. The CDR3 DNA reads TGTGCCAGCCGGGCAGGGATCGAAGGGCAGCCCCAGCATTTT. Its protein is CASRAGIEGQPQHF.

Details on this clonotype: The conserved closing phenylalanine or tryptophan is absent in this CDR3, likely reflecting a read error. The chain is built from TRBV7-3 and TRBJ2-3, with 8 bases matching TRBD2. This CDR3 has 17 amino acids. The germline V gene encodes CDR1 SGHTA and CDR2 FQGTGA. V lost 2 bases, J lost 1 base, and 8 bases stayed unmatched. This CDR3 is CASSLSAAGVGTDTQYL. Written as DNA, the CDR3 is TGTGCCAGCAGCTTATCGGCAGCGGGAGTTGGCACAGATACGCAGTATCTT.

This clonotype was recorded only once. This chain links TRBV30 with TRBJ2-2; D uncertain. Trimming took off 1 base at V and 4 bases at J, with 7 bases between the two ends. Germline CDR1 reads GTSNPN; CDR2 reads SVGIG (reference sequence). This CDR3 is built from 13 residues. The CDR3 DNA follows: TGTGCCTGGAGTGAGGTAGTCACCGGGGAGCTGTTTTTT. Its translation: CAWSEVVTGELFF. Looking up the rest from reference TRBV30 and TRBJ2-2 gives the full variable domain: SQTIHQWPATLVQPVGSPLSLECTVEGTSNPNLYWYRQAAGRGLQLLFYSVGIGQISSEVPQNLSASRPQDRQFILSSKKLLLSDSGFYLCAWSEVVTGELFFGEGSRLTVL.

The chain uses TRBV4-1 and TRBJ1-5; D may be TRBD1 (5 bases). V was clipped by 0 bases and J by 2 bases, with 11 bases between them. This CDR3 has 16 amino acids. Looked up from germline, CDR1 is MGHRA and CDR2 is YSYEKL. The CDR3 protein is CASSQDTAGRNQPQHF. The CDR3 coding sequence is TGCGCCAGCAGCCAAGACACCGCAGGGCGCAATCAGCCCCAGCATTTT.

V gene TRBV6-1 combines with J gene TRBJ2-7; D gene unclear. V was trimmed by 6 bases and J by 0 bases, leaving 15 bases between them. The CDR3 is made up of 15 amino acids. The germline V gene encodes CDR1 MNHNS and CDR2 SASEGT. The CDR3 loop reads CASRKDPMGSYEQYF. CDR3 bases: TGTGCCAGCAGGAAGGACCCGATGGGCTCCTACGAGCAGTACTTC.

This clonotype was seen only a few times. J is TRBJ2-3 and V is TRBV2; D not certain. Trimming removed 4 bases from V and 0 bases from J, with 8 bases in between. Germline assignment: CDR1 SNHLY and CDR2 FYNNEI. This CDR3 spans 14 amino acids. CDR3 in DNA: TGTGCCAGCAGTGGTAGGCTTAGCACAGATACGCAGTATTTT. This translates into CASSGRLSTDTQYF.

A few counts support this clonotype. In DNA form, the CDR3 reads TGTGCCAGCATATCCGGGAGTAACACTGAAGCTTTCTTT. This translates into CASISGSNTEAFF. This chain joins TRBV7-9 and TRBJ1-1; D is undetermined. The CDR3 runs 13 residues. Germline assignment: CDR1 SEHNR and CDR2 FQNEAQ (reference sequence). V lost 7 bases to trimming and J lost 2 bases, with 11 bases between them.

The sample holds one count of this clonotype. The V gene is TRBV21-1, the J gene TRBJ2-3. TRBV21-1 is labeled a pseudogene. The CDR3 has 15 residues. CDR3 sequence (DNA): TGTGCCAGCAGCAAAGATTCGTCTATCCCAGATACGCAGTATTTT. This codes for CASSKDSSIPDTQYF.